The clone carrying this TCR beta chain was seen only a few times. A much larger clone lies a single base off, so this may be a read error. The conserved closing phenylalanine or tryptophan is absent in this CDR3, likely reflecting a read error. The CDR3 is made up of 12 amino acids. Germline assignment: CDR1 MNHEY and CDR2 SVGEGT. Trimming cost V 6 bases and J 7 bases, with 10 bases left between them. TCRdb re-called the PCR reads through MiXCR, storing one row per CDR3 protein. The sample lists about 320,000 distinct CDR3 sequences, 24% occurring once. The data were obtained in a study of molecular identifiers for immune sequencing clone quantification.

The sample was naive CD8+ T cells from blood, with Jurkat cell RNA spiked in. Subset indicated: FACS-sorted CD8+CD4-CCR7+CD45RA+ naive T cells. The chain is built from TRBV6-2 or TRBV6-3 and TRBJ1-5, with D possibly TRBD1 on 5 matching bases. This TCR came from a human donor in good health. Some libraries in this study had Jurkat cell RNA spiked in. CDR3 amino acids: CASSDGGQPQHS. The CDR3 DNA reads as TGTGCCAGCAGCGACGGGGGGCAGCCCCAGCATTCT.